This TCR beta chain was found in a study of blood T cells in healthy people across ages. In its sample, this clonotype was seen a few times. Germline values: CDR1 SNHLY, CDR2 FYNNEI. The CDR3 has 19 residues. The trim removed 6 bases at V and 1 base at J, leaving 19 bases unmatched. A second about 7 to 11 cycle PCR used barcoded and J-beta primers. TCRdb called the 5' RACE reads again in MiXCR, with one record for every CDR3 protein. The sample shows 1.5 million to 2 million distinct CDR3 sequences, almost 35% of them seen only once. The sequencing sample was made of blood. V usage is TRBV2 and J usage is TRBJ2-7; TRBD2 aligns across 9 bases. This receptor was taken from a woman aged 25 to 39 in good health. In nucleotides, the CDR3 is TGTGCCAGCAGCGACCCCCGACAGCCTAGCGGGGCGGAATCCTACGAGCAGTACTTC. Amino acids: CASSDPRQPSGAESYEQYF. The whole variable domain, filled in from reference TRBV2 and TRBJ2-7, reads EPEVTQTPSHQVTQMGQEVILRCVPISNHLYFYWYRQILGQKVEFLVSFYNNEISEKSEIFDDQFSVERPDGSNFTLKIRSTKLEDSAMYFCASSDPRQPSGAESYEQYFGPGTRLTVT.